A single sample gave rise to the 32 T cell receptor beta chains below, sequenced in a study of blood T cell repertoires in COVID-19. Assay used: immunoSEQ multiplex PCR; TCRdb lists only in-frame clones, some missing. The profile covers about 120,000 clones, with approximately 87% appearing a single time and under 30% taken by the ten largest. Sequencing was performed on peripheral blood. These receptors came from a woman in her 70s with acute or convalescent COVID-19.

The chain uses TRBV7-9 and TRBJ2-1, with D possibly being TRBD1 (6 bases). Germline V CDR1 and CDR2: SEHNR, FQNEAQ (reference sequence). The CDR3 length is 14 residues. Trimming stripped 6 bases from V and 4 bases from J, with 13 bases between. In DNA, the CDR3 is TGTGCCAGCAGAAGACAGGCGCAGTACAATGAGCAGTTCTTC. Protein product: CASRRQAQYNEQFF.

V gene TRBV5-4 combines with J gene TRBJ2-1, with 8 bases matching TRBD2. Germline V gene lookup returns CDR1 SGHNT and CDR2 YYREEE (reference sequence). CDR3 length: 16 amino acids. After removal of 4 bases from V and 0 bases from J, the junction contained 6 bases not matched to a gene. The CDR3 DNA reads TGTGCCAGCAGCCTTGCGGGGGGAAACTCCTACAATGAGCAGTTCTTC. Translated, it gives CASSLAGGNSYNEQFF.

V usage is TRBV19 and J usage is TRBJ2-1, with 11 bases lining up with TRBD2. The germline V gene has CDR1 LNHDA and CDR2 SQIVND (reference sequence). Trimming cost V 0 bases and J 7 bases; bases outside gene matches: 11. This CDR3 has 18 residues. The CDR3 DNA sequence: TGTGCCAGTAGTATAGATCACATTAGCGGGGGGGCTGGAAATGAGCAGTTCTTC. Encoded protein: CASSIDHISGGAGNEQFF.

The genes are TRBV29-1 and TRBJ1-2; D is ambiguous. V gave up 6 bases and J gave up 3 bases, with 14 bases separating them. The length of the CDR3 is 13 residues. Germline CDR1 reads SQVTM; CDR2 reads ANQGSEA. The CDR3 sequence: CSVTGRAHYGYTF. The CDR3 nucleotides are TGCAGCGTGACCGGGAGGGCGCACTATGGCTACACCTTC. Full variable domain (rest looked up from reference TRBV29-1 and TRBJ1-2): SAVISQKPSRDICQRGTSLTIQCQVDSQVTMMFWYRQQPGQSLTLIATANQGSEATYESGFVIDKFPISRPNLTFSTLTVSNMSPEDSSIYLCSVTGRAHYGYTFGSGTRLTVV.

This chain connects TRBV12-3 or TRBV12-4 to TRBJ1-2; 10 bases line up with TRBD1. The CDR3 extends over 13 amino acids. V trimming: 5 bases; J trimming: 5 bases; junction bases outside the gene matches: 2. As DNA, the CDR3 is TGTGCCAGCAGTCAGGGACAGGGGTATGGCTACACCTTC. It yields the protein CASSQGQGYGYTF.

The rearrangement uses TRBV5-5 and TRBJ1-4; 9 bases fit TRBD1. Germline V gene data show CDR1 as SGHKS and CDR2 as YYEKEE (reference sequence). The CDR3 is 17 residues long. The V gene end was trimmed by 0 bases and the J gene end by 0 bases; junction bases not matched to a gene: 3. The DNA of the CDR3 is TGTGCCAGCAGCTTGGAGGACAGGGGAGCAACTAATGAAAAACTGTTTTTT. It translates to CASSLEDRGATNEKLFF.

The chain employs TRBV5-1 and TRBJ1-1; no reliable D call. The CDR3 consists of 14 residues. From germline, CDR1 is SGHRS and CDR2 YFSETQ. Deletions cut 5 bases from V and 2 bases from J, with 13 bases between. The CDR3 region is CASSWSGYNTEAFF. In nucleotides, the CDR3 is TGCGCCAGCAGTTGGTCCGGGTATAACACTGAAGCTTTCTTT. Looking up the rest from reference TRBV5-1 and TRBJ1-1 gives the full variable domain: KAGVTQTPRYLIKTRGQQVTLSCSPISGHRSVSWYQQTPGQGLQFLFEYFSETQRNKGNFPGRFSGRQFSNSRSEMNVSTLELGDSALYLCASSWSGYNTEAFFGQGTRLTVV.

V usage is TRBV28 and J usage is TRBJ1-4; tentative D call: TRBD1 (5 bases). CDR1 and CDR2 from the germline V gene are MDHEN and SYDVKM. V was trimmed by 3 bases and J by 3 bases, leaving 11 bases between them. The CDR3 totals 15 residues. In DNA form, the CDR3 reads TGTGCCAGCAGTTTGCAGGGATTATCTAATGAAAAACTGTTTTTT. Translating gives CASSLQGLSNEKLFF.

This chain connects TRBV28 to TRBJ1-2; 9 bases are shared with TRBD1. CDR1 and CDR2 (germline): MDHEN, SYDVKM. V lost 7 bases to trimming and J lost 2 bases; unmatched junction nucleotides: 5. This CDR3 comprises 14 residues. CDR3 loop: CASTRGTGNYGYTF. In DNA form, the CDR3 reads TGTGCCAGCACCCGAGGGACAGGGAACTATGGCTACACCTTC.

The J gene is TRBJ2-3, the V gene TRBV3-1 (or the pseudogene TRBV3-2); 12 bases map to TRBD2. The V segment lost 2 bases and the J segment 0 bases; nucleotides outside the gene matches: 9. Germline V lookup: CDR1 LGHDT, CDR2 YNNKEL (reference sequence). The CDR3 consists of 19 residues. CDR3 in amino acids: CASSQPGGLAGTSTDTQYF. CDR3 DNA sequence: TGTGCCAGCAGCCAACCCGGGGGACTAGCGGGCACTAGCACAGATACGCAGTATTTT.

The chain employs TRBV5-3 and TRBJ1-1; a possible D gene is TRBD1 (5 bases). TRBV5-3 is known as an ORF, though its function is uncertain. The V and J ends lost 2 bases and 1 base respectively, with 12 bases between them. This CDR3 has 15 amino acids. The CDR3 region is CARSLTGLENTEAFF. CDR3 nucleotides: TGTGCCAGAAGCTTAACGGGACTGGAGAACACTGAAGCTTTCTTT.

This chain connects TRBV10-1 to TRBJ2-3, with D unresolved. This CDR3 has 13 residues. V lost 5 bases and J 2 bases, leaving 8 bases between the germline ends. Germline-derived CDR1 and CDR2 are WNHNN and SYGVQD (reference sequence). CDR3 coding DNA: TGCGCCAGCAGTCCGATGGCCACAGATACGCAGTATTTT. Residues: CASSPMATDTQYF.

This chain connects TRBV4-1 to TRBJ2-3, with 9 positions matching TRBD1. The ends lost 1 base at V and 4 bases at J; junction bases unmatched: 6. CDR1 is MGHRA, CDR2 YSYEKL, per germline. The CDR3 spans 16 residues. The CDR3 coding sequence is TGCGCCAGCAGCCAAGCGCCGGGACAGGGCGCAGATACGCAGTATTTT. It specifies CASSQAPGQGADTQYF.

This clone has just a few counts. The V gene is TRBV5-1, the J gene TRBJ2-2, with 7 nucleotides matching TRBD2. The ends lost 8 bases at V and 0 bases at J; junction bases unmatched: 13. The CDR3 length is 17 residues. CDR1 and CDR2 from the germline V gene are SGHRS and YFSETQ. The CDR3, as DNA: TGCGCCAGTACAGTGGCGGGGGTGCTCGCGAACACCGGGGAGCTGTTTTTT. Translating it yields CASTVAGVLANTGELFF.

This clone was detected only once. The V and J genes are TRBV5-1 and TRBJ2-7; 8 nucleotides line up with TRBD2. CDR1 is SGHRS and CDR2 is YFSETQ in the germline V gene. The ends lost 5 bases at V and 0 bases at J; junction bases unmatched: 4. This CDR3 is 14 amino acids long. CDR3 nucleotide sequence: TGCGCCAGCAGGGAGCGGGGGAGCTCCTACGAGCAGTACTTC. Its translation: CASRERGSSYEQYF.

Comment on this clone: One end of the junction does not line up with germline, which may come from a read error. The chain is built from TRBV5-1 and TRBJ2-7; the D gene is possibly TRBD2 (5 bases). Germline CDR1 and CDR2: SGHRS and YFSETQ. This CDR3 comprises 12 residues. CDR3 in amino acids: CASSPKEGRSHF. As DNA, the CDR3 is TGCGCCAGCAGCCCCAAAGAGGGTCGGAGCCACTTC.

The chain employs TRBV12-5 and TRBJ2-3; no reliable D call. From germline, CDR1 is LGHNT and CDR2 FRNRAP. Trimming removed 0 bases at V and 0 bases at J, with 13 bases between. The CDR3 extends over 17 amino acids. CDR3 in amino acids: CASGLVAILPSTDTQYF. DNA of the CDR3: TGTGCTAGTGGTTTGGTGGCCATCCTTCCTAGCACAGATACGCAGTATTTT.

The V call is TRBV10-2, the J call TRBJ1-2, with 7 bases that match TRBD1. Germline V gene sequence: CDR1 WSHSY, CDR2 SAAADI. J was trimmed by 4 bases and V by 2 bases; bases with no gene match: 4. This CDR3 comprises 14 residues. CDR3 sequence: CASSEAGQIYGYTF. The CDR3 DNA reads TGCGCCAGCAGTGAGGCGGGACAGATCTATGGCTACACCTTC.

CDR3 coding DNA: TGTGCCAGCAGAATGACAGATCACACTGAAGCTTTCTTT. It is translated as CASRMTDHTEAFF. This chain connects TRBV28 to TRBJ1-1, with TRBD1 as a possible D gene (5 bases). The V gene lost 6 bases and the J gene lost 3 bases, with 11 bases spanning the gap. The CDR3 covers 13 residues. Germline V gene lookup returns CDR1 MDHEN and CDR2 SYDVKM.

This chain links TRBV9 with TRBJ1-1, with D unclear. The CDR3 has 15 residues. Trimming took off 0 bases at V and 2 bases at J, with 11 bases between the two ends. Germline V gene sequence: CDR1 SGDLS, CDR2 YYNGEE. The CDR3 sequence: CASSVEAGTNTEAFF. The CDR3, as DNA: TGTGCCAGCAGCGTAGAGGCAGGCACTAACACTGAAGCTTTCTTT.

The chain uses TRBV29-1 and TRBJ1-5; D may be TRBD1 (6 bases). The V end was cut by 7 bases, the J end by 4 bases, with 14 bases between. The CDR3 loop spans 13 amino acids. Germline CDR1 and CDR2: SQVTM and ANQGSEA. The CDR3 nucleotides are TGCAGCGCCATGGACAGCCCTAATCAGCCCCAGCATTTT. Residues: CSAMDSPNQPQHF.

This clone was picked up one time. V usage is TRBV27 and J usage is TRBJ2-6; tentatively, D is TRBD1 (6 bases). This CDR3 is built from 14 residues. Trimming shortened V by 6 bases and J by 2 bases, and 8 bases separated the two germline ends. Germline V gene data show CDR1 as MNHEY and CDR2 as SMNVEV (reference sequence). This CDR3 is CASSRQAGANVLTF. CDR3 sequence (DNA): TGTGCCAGCAGCCGACAGGCTGGGGCCAACGTCCTGACTTTC.

The rearrangement links TRBV28 to TRBJ1-2, with D unresolved. V lost 2 bases, J lost 5 bases, and 6 bases lay in between. Germline V lookup: CDR1 MDHEN, CDR2 SYDVKM. CDR3 length equals 12 residues. The CDR3 DNA is TGTGCCAGCAGTTTAAGCCCGTATGGCTACACCTTC. It encodes CASSLSPYGYTF.

V gene TRBV29-1 combines with J gene TRBJ1-2; D not resolved. Germline V gene sequence: CDR1 SQVTM, CDR2 ANQGSEA. The ends were cut back, 7 bases at V and 5 bases at J, with 14 bases in the middle. The CDR3 has 12 amino acids. CDR3 nucleotide sequence: TGCAGCGCTCAGGTGGACTGGTATGGCTACACCTTC. Translating it yields CSAQVDWYGYTF.

The genes are TRBV12-5 and TRBJ1-5; 8 positions match TRBD1. This CDR3 spans 15 amino acids. Per germline, CDR1 LGHNT and CDR2 FRNRAP. V lost 1 base to trimming and J lost 5 bases; unmatched junction nucleotides: 4. The CDR3 DNA reads TGTGCTAGTGGTTTGGGACAGGGGCTTTATCAGCCCCAGCATTTT. Amino acids: CASGLGQGLYQPQHF.

This chain joins TRBV5-1 and TRBJ2-1, with a weak D call TRBD2 (6 bases). CDR1 is SGHRS, CDR2 YFSETQ, per germline. V lost 0 bases, J lost 0 bases, and 7 bases lay in between. The CDR3 contains 15 residues. The CDR3 protein is CASSLEAGSYNEQFF. The CDR3 DNA follows: TGCGCCAGCAGCTTGGAAGCGGGCTCCTACAATGAGCAGTTCTTC.

V is TRBV9 and J is TRBJ2-2, with D perhaps matching TRBD1 (6 bases). Germline-derived CDR1 and CDR2 are SGDLS and YYNGEE. V was shortened by 4 bases and J by 2 bases, with 9 bases between the two germline ends. CDR3 length: 14 residues. The CDR3 loop is CASSRTDNTGELFF. CDR3 nucleotide sequence: TGTGCCAGCAGCCGGACAGACAACACCGGGGAGCTGTTTTTT.

The V and J genes are TRBV28 and TRBJ1-2; 8 bases match TRBD1. V lost 4 bases, J lost 8 bases, and 9 bases stayed unmatched. Looked up from germline, CDR1 is MDHEN and CDR2 is SYDVKM. There are 14 residues in the CDR3. CDR3 loop: CASSSQTGVLGYTF. As DNA, the CDR3 is TGTGCCAGCAGTTCCCAGACAGGGGTACTGGGCTACACCTTC.

The chain carries TRBV6-5 and TRBJ1-2, with 9 bases fitting TRBD1. Germline trimming cut 4 bases from V and 3 bases from J; bases unmatched to any gene: 3. Germline values: CDR1 MNHEY, CDR2 SVGAGI. The CDR3 sequence is 14 residues long. The CDR3 region is CASSSQGADYGYTF. CDR3 DNA sequence: TGTGCCAGCAGTTCACAGGGGGCCGACTATGGCTACACCTTC.

This clone appeared a few times. This chain connects TRBV3-1 (or the pseudogene TRBV3-2) to TRBJ1-5; TRBD1 is a possible D gene (5 bases). This CDR3 has 16 amino acids. V was shortened by 1 base and J by 1 base, with 11 bases between the two germline ends. Germline V gene data show CDR1 as LGHDT and CDR2 as YNNKEL (reference sequence). The CDR3 nucleotides read TGTGCCAGCAGCCAAGGGGGGGGGTTGAGCAATCAGCCCCAGCATTTT. Protein sequence: CASSQGGGLSNQPQHF.

The J gene is TRBJ1-5, the V gene TRBV28, with 7 bases matching TRBD1. CDR1 is MDHEN, CDR2 SYDVKM, per germline. Trimming took 6 bases from V and 6 from J; bases not matched to a gene: 8. The CDR3 is 14 amino acids. The CDR3 sequence is CASSATGPTQPQHF. CDR3 nucleotides: TGTGCCAGCAGCGCGACAGGGCCCACTCAGCCCCAGCATTTT.

V gene TRBV30 combines with J gene TRBJ1-2; D not resolved. The CDR3 covers 13 residues. V was pared by 2 bases and J by 7 bases, with 14 bases between. In germline, CDR1 is GTSNPN, CDR2 SVGIG (reference sequence). Here the CDR3 reads CAWSFPGDGGYTF. CDR3 nucleotides: TGTGCCTGGAGTTTCCCCGGGGATGGTGGCTACACCTTC.